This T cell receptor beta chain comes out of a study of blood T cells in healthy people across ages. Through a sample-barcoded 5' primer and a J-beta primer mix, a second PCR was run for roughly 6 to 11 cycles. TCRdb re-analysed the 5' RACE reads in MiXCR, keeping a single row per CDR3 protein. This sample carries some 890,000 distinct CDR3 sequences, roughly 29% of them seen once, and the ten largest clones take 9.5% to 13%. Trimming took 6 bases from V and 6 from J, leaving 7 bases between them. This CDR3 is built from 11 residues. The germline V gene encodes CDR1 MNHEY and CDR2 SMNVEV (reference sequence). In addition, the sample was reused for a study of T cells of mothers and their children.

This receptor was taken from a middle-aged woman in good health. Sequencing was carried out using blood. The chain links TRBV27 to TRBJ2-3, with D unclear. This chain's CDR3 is CASRSQDTQYF. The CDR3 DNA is TGTGCCAGCAGGTCGCAGGATACGCAGTATTTT.